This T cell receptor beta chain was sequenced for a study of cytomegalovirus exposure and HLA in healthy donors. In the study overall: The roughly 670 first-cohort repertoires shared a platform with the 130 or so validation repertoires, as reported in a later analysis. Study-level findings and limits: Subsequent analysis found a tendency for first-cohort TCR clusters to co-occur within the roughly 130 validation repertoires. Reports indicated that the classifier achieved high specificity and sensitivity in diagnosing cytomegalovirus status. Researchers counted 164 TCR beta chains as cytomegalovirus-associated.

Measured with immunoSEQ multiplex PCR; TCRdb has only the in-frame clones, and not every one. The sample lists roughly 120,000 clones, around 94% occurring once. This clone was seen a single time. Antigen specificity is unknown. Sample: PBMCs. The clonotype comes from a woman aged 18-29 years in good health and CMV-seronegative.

CDR3 sequence: CASSLHRTLDQPQHF. CDR3 in DNA: TGTGCCAGCAGCTTACACAGGACCCTTGATCAGCCCCAGCATTTT. V is TRBV5-6 and J is TRBJ1-5, with D possibly TRBD1 on 5 matching bases. V was shortened by 2 bases and J by 5 bases, with 14 bases between the two germline ends. Germline-derived CDR1 and CDR2 are SGHDT and YYEEEE. This CDR3 region has 15 residues.